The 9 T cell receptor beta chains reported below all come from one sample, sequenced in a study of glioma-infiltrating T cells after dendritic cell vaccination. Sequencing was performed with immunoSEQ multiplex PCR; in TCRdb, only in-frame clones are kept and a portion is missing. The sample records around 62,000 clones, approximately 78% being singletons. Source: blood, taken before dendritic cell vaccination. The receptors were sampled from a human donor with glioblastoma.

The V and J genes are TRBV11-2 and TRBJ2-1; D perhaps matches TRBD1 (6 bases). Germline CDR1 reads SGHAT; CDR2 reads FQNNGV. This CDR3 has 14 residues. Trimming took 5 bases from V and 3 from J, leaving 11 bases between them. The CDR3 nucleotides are TGTGCCAGCAGCCAGGGGACCCTCTACAATGAGCAGTTCTTC. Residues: CASSQGTLYNEQFF.

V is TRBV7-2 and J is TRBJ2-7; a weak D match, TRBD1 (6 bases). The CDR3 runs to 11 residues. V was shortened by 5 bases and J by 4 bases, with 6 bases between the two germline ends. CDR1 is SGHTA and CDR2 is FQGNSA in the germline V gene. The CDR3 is CASSDRYEQYF. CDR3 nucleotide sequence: TGTGCCAGCAGCGACAGGTACGAGCAGTACTTC.

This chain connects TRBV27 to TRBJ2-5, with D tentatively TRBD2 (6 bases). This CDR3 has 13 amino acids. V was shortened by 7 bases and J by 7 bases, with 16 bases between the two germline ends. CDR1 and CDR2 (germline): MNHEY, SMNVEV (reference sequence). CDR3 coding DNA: TGTGCCAGCAAGCGGTCGGGGGTGGGGACCCAGTACTTC. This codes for CASKRSGVGTQYF.

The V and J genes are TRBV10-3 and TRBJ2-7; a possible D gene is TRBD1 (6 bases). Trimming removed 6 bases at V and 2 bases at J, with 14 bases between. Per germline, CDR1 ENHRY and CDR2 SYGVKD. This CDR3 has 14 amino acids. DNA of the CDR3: TGTGCCATCAGGCAGGGGATGGGGACCTACGAGCAGTACTTC. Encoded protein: CAIRQGMGTYEQYF.

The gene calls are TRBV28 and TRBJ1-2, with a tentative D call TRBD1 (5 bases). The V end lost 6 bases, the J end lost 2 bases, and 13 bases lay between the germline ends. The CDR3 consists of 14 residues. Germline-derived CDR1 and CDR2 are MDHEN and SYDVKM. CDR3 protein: CASSPWGENYGYTF. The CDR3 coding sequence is TGTGCCAGCAGCCCATGGGGGGAAAACTATGGCTACACCTTC.

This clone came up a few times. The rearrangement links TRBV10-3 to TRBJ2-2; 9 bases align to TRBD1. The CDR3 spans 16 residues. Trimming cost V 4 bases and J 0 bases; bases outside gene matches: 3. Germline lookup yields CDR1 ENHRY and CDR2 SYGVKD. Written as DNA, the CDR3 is TGTGCCATCAGTGGACAGGGGGACCCGAACACCGGGGAGCTGTTTTTT. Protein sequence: CAISGQGDPNTGELFF.

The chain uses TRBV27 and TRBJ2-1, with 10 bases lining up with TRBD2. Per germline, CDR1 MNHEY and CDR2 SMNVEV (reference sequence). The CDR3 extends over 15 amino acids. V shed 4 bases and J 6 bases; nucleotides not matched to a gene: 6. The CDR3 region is CASSSLAGPINEQFF. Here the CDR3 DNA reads TGTGCCAGCAGTTCACTAGCGGGGCCCATCAATGAGCAGTTCTTC.

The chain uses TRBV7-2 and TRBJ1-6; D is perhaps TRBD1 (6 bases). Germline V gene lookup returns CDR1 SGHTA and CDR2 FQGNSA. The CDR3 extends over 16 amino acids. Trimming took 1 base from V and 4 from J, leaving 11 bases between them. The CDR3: CASSLGGTSYNSPLHF. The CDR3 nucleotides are TGTGCCAGCAGCTTAGGAGGGACAAGTTATAATTCACCCCTCCACTTT.

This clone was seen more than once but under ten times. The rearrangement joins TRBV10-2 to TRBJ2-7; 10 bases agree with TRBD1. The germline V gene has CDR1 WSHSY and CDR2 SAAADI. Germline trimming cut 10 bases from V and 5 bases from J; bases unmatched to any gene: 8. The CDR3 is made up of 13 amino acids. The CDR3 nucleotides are TGCGCCACACCGGACAGGGGGTTCCACGAGCAGTACTTC. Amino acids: CATPDRGFHEQYF.